The 5 T cell receptor beta chains listed next were all sequenced from one sample in a study of blood T cell repertoires in COVID-19. Libraries were prepared by immunoSEQ multiplex PCR; TCRdb keeps only in-frame clonotypes and omits some of them. Here the sample spans 150,000 to 160,000 clones, 65% to 90% being singletons. The specimen was peripheral blood. The receptor set was obtained from a woman aged 60-70 years with COVID-19, enrolled during active disease.

The chain is built from TRBV6-5 and TRBJ2-5; TRBD1 matches at 7 bases. CDR1 is MNHEY and CDR2 is SVGAGI in the germline V gene. V dropped 6 bases and J dropped 5; count of bases not matched to a gene: 9. The CDR3 is made up of 14 amino acids. CDR3 region: CASRPRTGSETQYF. The CDR3 bases are TGTGCCAGCAGACCACGGACAGGTTCGGAGACCCAGTACTTC.

The chain joins TRBV29-1 to TRBJ2-7; TRBD1 agrees at 9 bases. With V trimmed by 4 bases and J by 2 bases, 9 bases remained unmatched. This CDR3 has 15 amino acids. In germline, CDR1 is SQVTM, CDR2 ANQGSEA. The CDR3 nucleotides read TGCAGCGTTGTGCCAAACGGACAGGGGACCTACGAGCAGTACTTC. It is translated as CSVVPNGQGTYEQYF.

This chain uses TRBV3-1 (or the pseudogene TRBV3-2) with TRBJ2-1, with D possibly matching TRBD2 (5 bases). Germline loops: CDR1 LGHDT, CDR2 YNNKEL (reference sequence). V was shortened by 0 bases and J by 9 bases, with 15 bases between the two germline ends. The CDR3 has 15 residues. In DNA form, the CDR3 reads TGTGCCAGCAGCCAAGACCCCAGAAATCGGGGTGAGCAGTTCTTC. Translating gives CASSQDPRNRGEQFF.

The chain joins TRBV9 to TRBJ1-2, with D perhaps matching TRBD1 (6 bases). V shed 0 bases and J shed 4 bases, with 13 bases lying between them. Germline assignment: CDR1 SGDLS and CDR2 YYNGEE. The CDR3 totals 15 residues. This CDR3 is CASSVAPDSVYGYTF. CDR3 coding DNA: TGTGCCAGCAGCGTAGCTCCGGACAGCGTCTATGGCTACACCTTC.

The rearrangement joins TRBV19 to TRBJ1-5; no clear D gene. V dropped 6 bases and J dropped 7 bases, with 10 bases sitting between them. The CDR3 covers 12 residues. Germline CDR1 is LNHDA and CDR2 is SQIVND (reference sequence). DNA of the CDR3: TGTGCCAGTAGGGTCACCGGGCAGCCCCAGCATTTT. This sequence encodes CASRVTGQPQHF.